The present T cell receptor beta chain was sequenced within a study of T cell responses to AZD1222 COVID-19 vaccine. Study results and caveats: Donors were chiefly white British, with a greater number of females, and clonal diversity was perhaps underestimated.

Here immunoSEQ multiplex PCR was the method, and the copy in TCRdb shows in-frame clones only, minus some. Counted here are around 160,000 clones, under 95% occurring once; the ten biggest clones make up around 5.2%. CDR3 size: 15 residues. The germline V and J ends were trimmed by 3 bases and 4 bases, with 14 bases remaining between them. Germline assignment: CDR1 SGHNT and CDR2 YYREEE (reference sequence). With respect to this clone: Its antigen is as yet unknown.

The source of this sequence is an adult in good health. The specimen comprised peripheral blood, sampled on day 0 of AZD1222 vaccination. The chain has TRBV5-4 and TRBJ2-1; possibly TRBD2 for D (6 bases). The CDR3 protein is CASSYAGTVYNEQFF. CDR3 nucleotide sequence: TGTGCCAGCAGCTACGCCGGGACTGTTTACAATGAGCAGTTCTTC. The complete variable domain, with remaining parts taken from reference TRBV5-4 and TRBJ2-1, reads ETGVTQSPTHLIKTRGQQVTLRCSSQSGHNTVSWYQQALGQGPQFIFQYYREEENGRGNFPPRFSGLQFPNYSSELNVNALELDDSALYLCASSYAGTVYNEQFFGPGTRLTVL.